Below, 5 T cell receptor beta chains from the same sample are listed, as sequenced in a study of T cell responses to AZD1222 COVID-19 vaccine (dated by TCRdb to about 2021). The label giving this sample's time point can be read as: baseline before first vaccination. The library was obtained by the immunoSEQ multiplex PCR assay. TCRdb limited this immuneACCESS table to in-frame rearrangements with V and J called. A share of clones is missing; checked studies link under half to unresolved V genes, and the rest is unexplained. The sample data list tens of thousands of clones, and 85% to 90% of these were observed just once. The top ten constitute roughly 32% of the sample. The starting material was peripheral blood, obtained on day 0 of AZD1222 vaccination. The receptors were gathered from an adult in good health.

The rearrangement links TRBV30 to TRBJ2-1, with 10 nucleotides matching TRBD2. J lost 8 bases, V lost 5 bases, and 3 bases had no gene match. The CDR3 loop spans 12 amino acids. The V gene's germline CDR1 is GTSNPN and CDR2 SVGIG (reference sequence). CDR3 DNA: TGTGCCTGGGCTAGCGGGAGACATGAGCAGTTCTTC. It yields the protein CAWASGRHEQFF.

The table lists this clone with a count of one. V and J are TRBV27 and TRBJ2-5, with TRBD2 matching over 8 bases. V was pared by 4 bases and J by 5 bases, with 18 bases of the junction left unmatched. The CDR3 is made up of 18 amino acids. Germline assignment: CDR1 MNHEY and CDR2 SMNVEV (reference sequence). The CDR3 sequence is CASSSRRPSGSLGETQYF. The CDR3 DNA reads TGTGCCAGCAGTTCGCGCCGCCCTAGCGGGTCCCTAGGGGAGACCCAGTACTTC.

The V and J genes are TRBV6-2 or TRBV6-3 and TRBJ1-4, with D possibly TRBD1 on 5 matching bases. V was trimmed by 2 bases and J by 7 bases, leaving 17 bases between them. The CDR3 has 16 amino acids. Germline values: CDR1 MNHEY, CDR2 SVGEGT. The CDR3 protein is CASSYARAPRGEKLFF. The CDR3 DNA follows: TGTGCCAGCAGTTACGCCAGGGCCCCTCGAGGTGAAAAACTGTTTTTT.

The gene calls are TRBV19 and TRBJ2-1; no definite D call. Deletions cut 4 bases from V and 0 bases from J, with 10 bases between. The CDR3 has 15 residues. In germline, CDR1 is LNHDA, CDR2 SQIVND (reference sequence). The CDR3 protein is CASSKGPSSYNEQFF. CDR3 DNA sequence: TGTGCCAGTAGTAAGGGCCCCAGCTCCTACAATGAGCAGTTCTTC. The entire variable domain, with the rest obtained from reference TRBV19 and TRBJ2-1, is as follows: DGGITQSPKYLFRKEGQNVTLSCEQNLNHDAMYWYRQDPGQGLRLIYYSQIVNDFQKGDIAEGYSVSREKKESFPLTVTSAQKNPTAFYLCASSKGPSSYNEQFFGPGTRLTVL.

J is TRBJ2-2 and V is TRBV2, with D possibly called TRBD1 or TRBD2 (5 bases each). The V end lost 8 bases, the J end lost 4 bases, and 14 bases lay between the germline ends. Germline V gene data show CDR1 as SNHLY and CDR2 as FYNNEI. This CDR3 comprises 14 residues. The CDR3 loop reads CASEGRALTGELFF. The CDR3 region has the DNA TGTGCCAGCGAGGGACGCGCCCTCACCGGGGAGCTGTTTTTT.